This TCR beta chain was recovered during a study of T cell responses to AZD1222 COVID-19 vaccine (dated by TCRdb to the early 2020s). Regarding the research as a whole: AZD1222 recipients whose second dose came at about 4 weeks and those whose second dose came at about 12 weeks were combined into one group, since spike-specific TCR depth and breadth did not differ between the two schedules. TCR sequencing covered 233 trial participants: 207 given two doses of AZD1222 and 26 given two doses of MenACWY control vaccine. Enrollment into the trials was organized by age into subgroups of 18-55, 56-69 and 70-plus years, and those subgroups contained approximately 150, 30 and 60 TCR-sequenced participants, respectively.

The CDR3 regions of human TCRbeta chains were analyzed by immunosequencing. Per the authors' processing: Repertoire TCRs were checked for matches against a reference library of SARS-CoV-2-specific TCRs that had been generated using the MIRA antigen-specificity platform. Breadth meant the fraction of unique TCRs that were SARS-CoV-2-associated, whereas depth meant the fraction of total T cells that were SARS-CoV-2-associated. Using the MIRA data, each spike-specific TCR was mapped to the spike region that the TCR reacts to and placed in a CD4 or CD8 class. Log10-transformed breadth and depth values were compared by one-way ANOVA with Sidak's multiple comparisons tests. The source is immuneACCESS, and TCRdb retained only in-frame sequences with V and J called. Part of the clones is not carried over; for the studies checked, unresolved V genes explain less than half of this, and the remainder is unexplained. V, J and clone size derive from that table, while D and trimming were established from the DNA sequence. The sample yields about 96,000 clones; 75% to 90% were counted once. Of the sample, roughly 24% falls within the top ten clones.

Based on the germline V gene, the CDR1 and CDR2 sequences are MNHEY and SVGAGI. The CDR3 goes from the cysteine to the phenylalanine over 15 residues. Only the CDR3 DNA stays, 45 bases, in frame from base 1. V loses 0 bases at its end and J loses 4 bases; junction bases beyond the gene matches: 4. Points on this clone: Its antigen is unknown. The record has no base qualities; no much larger clone is one base away.

The time point label, as the study defines it: baseline before first vaccination. The vaccinee samples were drawn from two UK trials, COV001 and COV002, one of which was a single-blind randomized controlled phase 2/3 trial testing AZD1222 (ChAdOx1 nCoV-19) in healthy adults. For TCRbeta chain sequencing, PBMC samples were collected from trial participants at day 0 and at day 28 after the second dose. Broad study findings and their caveats: The whole spike protein was spanned by vaccine-associated CD4 TCRs, and dominant responses were seen in regions 160-218 and 743-854. A significant rise in spike-specific TCR breadth and depth was observed after two AZD1222 doses relative to day 0 and relative to MenACWY recipients. Conclusions about previously exposed vaccinees were limited because only six AZD1222 recipients were SARS-CoV-2 seropositive at baseline. Most participants were white British and females outnumbered males, and the authors suggested that clonal diversity may have been underestimated. Because no samples from the day 14 peak response were available, repertoires could be characterized only after the peak T cell response. Epitopes outside the regions mutated in the B.1.351 and B.1.1.7 variants were reportedly recognized by nearly half of the unique spike-specific TCRs. The 56-69-year group was small, and its depth increase did not reach significance, likely because of low power.

The chain couples TRBV6-5 to TRBJ2-7; 9 central nucleotides agree with TRBD1. The clonotype originates from an adult in good health. The sequencing used peripheral blood, collected on day 0 of AZD1222 vaccination. The CDR3 protein is CASSYSRTGAYEQYF. The nucleotide sequence is TGTGCCAGCAGTTACTCCCGGACAGGGGCTTACGAGCAGTACTTC.